The following is a TCR beta chain sequence with its context. This sample is part of a study of blood T cell repertoires in COVID-19. Study in general: COVID-19 samples, acute and convalescent, were from the United States, Italy and Spain.

This CDR3 comprises 17 residues. As handled by the study authors: It was from reference gene primer amplification that nucleated cell counts were estimated. Generated by immunoSEQ multiplex PCR, the TCRdb table keeps only in-frame clones and is missing some. For V, J and clone size, that table is used; D and trimming come from the DNA. The sample includes 60,000 to 70,000 clones, about 91% seen only once; the top ten take about an eighth. This sequence originates from a human donor with active COVID-19. The donor label of this sample is uncertain. The chain carries TRBV21-1 and TRBJ2-3; the table's D call, TRBD2, has no DNA check behind it. TRBV21-1 is a known pseudogene. Sequenced: peripheral blood. The CDR3 loop is CATIKGPSGGSTDTQYF. The DNA of the CDR3 is TGTGCCACTATAAAGGGGCCTAGCGGGGGGAGCACAGATACGCAGTATTTT.